These 9 T cell receptor beta chains were all obtained from the same sample, sequenced in a study of TET2 disruption in CD19-targeted CAR T cells. The antigens these receptors bind are not known. Assay: immunoSEQ multiplex PCR; the TCRdb copy retains only in-frame clones and omits some. Here the sample table reports 25,000 or so clones. Treatment indicated: autologous CTL019 cells: CD19 CAR with 4-1BB and CD3 zeta domains. Here the sequenced sample was CD8- CAR+ T cells sorted from cultured blood T cells, taken for CD19 CAR T cell therapy. The sample's subset: CD8-negative CAR-positive T cells from the infusion product. The receptors originated from a man in his 70s with chronic lymphocytic leukemia.

In the case of this clone: The observed sequence ends 3 residues before the CDR3 terminus, with the missing tail filled in from the germline J gene. This rearrangement joins TRBV7-9 to TRBJ2-4; a weak D match, TRBD1 (5 bases). CDR3 length: 13 residues. The germline CDR1 and CDR2 sequences are SEHNR and FQNEAQ (reference sequence). The CDR3 loop is CASSSRESDGQYF. CDR3 DNA, as far as it was read: TGTGCCAGCAGCAGCAGGGAATCAGATGGT.

For this clone: The CDR3 end is not reached by the read, which stops 3 residues before it; the germline J gene fills it in. The chain recombines TRBV12-3 or TRBV12-4 with TRBJ2-7; D gene uncertain. The CDR3 spans 12 residues. Trimming stripped 4 bases from V and 6 bases from J, with 10 bases between. CDR3 sequence: CASSSNTLEQYF. The part of the CDR3 DNA that was read is TGTGCCAGCAGTTCGAATACTCTCGAG.

This clone shows up as medium-sized by frequency. The read comes to an end 3 residues before the CDR3 does, leaving the germline J gene to fill in the end. The genes are TRBV30 and TRBJ2-3; no reliable D call. V lost 3 bases and J lost 4, with 11 bases in between. The CDR3 length is 13 residues. Germline values: CDR1 GTSNPN, CDR2 SVGIG (reference sequence). The part of the CDR3 DNA that was read is TGTGCCTGGAGCCCTTCTACCCCAGATACG. Amino acid sequence: CAWSPSTPDT. The whole CDR3 reads CAWSPSTPDTQYF.

Comments on this clone: Coverage ceases 3 residues before the CDR3 finishes, and the germline J gene fills in the end. The chain couples TRBV5-1 to TRBJ1-1; TRBD1 agrees at 8 bases. The length of the CDR3 is 14 residues. After removal of 5 bases from V and 6 bases from J, the junction contained 9 bases not matched to a gene. Germline CDR1 and CDR2: SGHRS and YFSETQ. Partial CDR3 DNA: TGCGCCAGCAGATCCGGACAGGGCTATTCTGAA. The encoded protein is CASRSGQGYSE. The whole CDR3 region reads CASRSGQGYSEAFF.

With regard to this clone: The read ends 3 residues early relative to the CDR3; the germline J gene fills the gap. V gene TRBV11-1 combines with J gene TRBJ1-2; the D gene is possibly TRBD1 (6 bases). The CDR3 contains 14 residues. Germline lookup yields CDR1 SGHAT and CDR2 FQDESV (reference sequence). The CDR3 reads CASSLPLQGSDYTF. Partial CDR3 DNA: TGTGCCAGCAGCCTCCCCTTACAGGGATCCGAC.

The covered CDR3 bases are TGTGCCAGCAGTTTATCAACAGGGGGCAGCACCGGGGAG. Translated: CASSLSTGGSTGE. Given in full, the CDR3 is CASSLSTGGSTGELFF. The chain carries TRBV28 and TRBJ2-2, with 9 bases lining up with TRBD1. The missing CDR3 end, 3 residues past where the read stops, is filled in from the germline J gene. In germline, CDR1 is MDHEN, CDR2 SYDVKM. The CDR3 sequence is 16 residues long. Trimming cost V 1 base and J 4 bases; bases outside gene matches: 4.

On this clone itself: The missing CDR3 end, 3 residues past where the read stops, is filled in from the germline J gene. The rearrangement uses TRBV19 and TRBJ1-2; D unresolved. The CDR3 length is 17 residues. Germline V CDR1 and CDR2: LNHDA, SQIVND (reference sequence). The CDR3 bases that were read are TGTGCCAGTAGTATAGAAGGCGGGCTAGCGGCCTACAATGAC. Residues: CASSIEGGLAAYND. The entire CDR3 is CASSIEGGLAAYNDYTF. The variable domain in full, completed from reference TRBV19 and TRBJ1-2, reads DGGITQSPKYLFRKEGQNVTLSCEQNLNHDAMYWYRQDPGQGLRLIYYSQIVNDFQKGDIAEGYSVSREKKESFPLTVTSAQKNPTAFYLCASSIEGGLAAYNDYTFGSGTRLTVV.

Of note for this clone: The CDR3 extends 3 residues past the end of the read, so its final part is completed from the germline J gene. The chain is built from TRBV7-6 and TRBJ1-1, with TRBD1 identical over 7 bases. This CDR3 region has 13 residues. Germline V lookup: CDR1 SGHVS, CDR2 FNYEAQ. V shed 5 bases, J shed 2 bases, and the junction held 2 bases outside the gene matches. This chain's CDR3 is CASSGQVNTEAFF. The sequenced part of the CDR3 DNA is TGTGCCAGCAGCGGACAGGTTAACACTGAA.

Details on this clone: The observed sequence ends 3 residues before the CDR3 terminus, with the missing tail filled in from the germline J gene. This chain joins TRBV28 and TRBJ1-6, with a tentative D call TRBD1 (5 bases). With 7 bases removed from V and 8 bases from J, the gap between germline ends came to 12 bases. The CDR3 sequence is 13 residues long. CDR1 and CDR2 (germline): MDHEN, SYDVKM. CDR3 in amino acids: CASTDKWDSPLHF. The CDR3 bases that were read are TGTGCCAGCACGGACAAATGGGATTCACCC.